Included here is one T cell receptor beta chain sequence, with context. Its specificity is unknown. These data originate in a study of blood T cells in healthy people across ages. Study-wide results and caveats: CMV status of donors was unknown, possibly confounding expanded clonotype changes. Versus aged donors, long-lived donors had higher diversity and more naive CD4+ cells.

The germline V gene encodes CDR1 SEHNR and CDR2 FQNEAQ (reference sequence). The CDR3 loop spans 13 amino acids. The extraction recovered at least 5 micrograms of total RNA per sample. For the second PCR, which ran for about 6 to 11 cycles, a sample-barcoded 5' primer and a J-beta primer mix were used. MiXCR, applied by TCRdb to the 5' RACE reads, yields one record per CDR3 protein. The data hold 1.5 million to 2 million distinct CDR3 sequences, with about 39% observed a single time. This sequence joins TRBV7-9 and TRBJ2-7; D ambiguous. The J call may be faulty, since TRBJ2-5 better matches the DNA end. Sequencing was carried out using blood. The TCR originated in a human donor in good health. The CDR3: CASSLRNAETQYF. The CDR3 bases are TGTGCCAGCAGCTTAAGGAATGCAGAGACCCAGTACTTC.